This is a list of T cell receptor beta chains from one sample in a study of identical twins. TCRdb recomputed calls from the 5' RACE reads with MiXCR, one row per CDR3 protein. The table includes about 570,000 distinct CDR3 sequences, just under 10% detected once. The sample also formed part of further work on yellow fever vaccine responses in identical twins.

Specimen: PBMCs. Receptors were obtained from a woman younger than 35 in good health. The CDR3 runs from the conserved cysteine through the conserved F or W. The D gene is left open where the match is weak. For some rows the clone size is stated as once, few or many, or as a class when expanded; others skip it.

TRBJ2-5 - TRBV7-8 - TGTGCCAGCAGCTCAGAGCTCAGTGTGACCCAGTACTTC CASSSELSVTQYF
TRBJ1-2 TRBD1 TRBV30 - TGTGCCTGGAGTGTACTAGGGACAGGGAAAACCTTC CAWSVLGTGKTF
TRBJ1-1 - TRBV3-1 few TGTGCCAGCAGCCGCCGGGACACATCCCTGAACACTGAAGCTTTCTTT CASSRRDTSLNTEAFF
TRBJ2-2 - TRBV5-1 - TGCGCCAGCAGCTTGAACAGCCAGAACACCGGGGAGCTGTTTTTT CASSLNSQNTGELFF
TRBJ1-3 - TRBV20-1 many TGCTCCACCCCAAGCTCTGGAAACACCATATATTTT CSTPSSGNTIYF
TRBJ2-3 TRBD2 TRBV2 - TGTGCCAGCAGGCTAGCGGGGGGATGGGGCACAGATACGCAGTATTTT CASRLAGGWGTDTQYF
TRBJ1-5 - TRBV10-3 - TGTGCCAGCAAGGAGGCGCAGGGAGTGAGTCAGCCCCAGCATTTT CASKEAQGVSQPQHF
TRBJ2-2 - TRBV20-1 - TGCAGTGCTAGTAGAGGGGCTCCGAACACCGGGGAGCTGTTTTTT CSASRGAPNTGELFF
TRBJ2-7 - TRBV4-2 few TGTGCCAGCAGCCACACGCTAGGGGAAACTTCCTACGAGCAGTACTTC CASSHTLGETSYEQYF
TRBJ1-2 - TRBV12-3/TRBV12-4 - TGTGCCAGCAGTTTATTTTCGGGTATCACGGGCTACACCTTC CASSLFSGITGYTF
TRBJ2-3 - TRBV29-1 few TGCAGCGTTGCGTGGGGGGCCACAGATACGCAGTATTTT CSVAWGATDTQYF
TRBJ2-5 TRBD2 TRBV11-2 few TGTGCCAGCAGCTACCAGAAGACTAGCGGGGGCCCCTTGGAGACCCAGTACTTC CASSYQKTSGGPLETQYF
TRBJ2-5 TRBD2 TRBV7-2 few TGTGCCAGCAGCGGACGGGGGGGGCCCCAAGAGACCCAGTACTTC CASSGRGGPQETQYF
TRBJ2-7 - TRBV7-9 few TGTGCCAGCAGCCCAGAGGGTGCGGTTAACTCCTACGAGCAGTACTTC CASSPEGAVNSYEQYF
TRBJ1-6 - TRBV6-5 few TGTGCCAGCATCCAGCGAGGAATCTACAATTCACCCCTCCACTTT CASIQRGIYNSPLHF
TRBJ2-7 - TRBV23-1 - TGCGCCAGCAGTCAACAGGGTTGGTTCTACGAGCAGTACTTC CASSQQGWFYEQYF
TRBJ2-3 - TRBV4-2 - TGTGCCAGCAGCCAAGACCCCGCGGGGCCAGGGTCGACAGATACGCAGTATTTT CASSQDPAGPGSTDTQYF
TRBJ2-6 - TRBV25-1 many TGTGCCAGCAGTCGACAGGGGACTAGCTCTGGGGCCAACGTCCTGACTTTC CASSRQGTSSGANVLTF
TRBJ2-3 - TRBV12-3/TRBV12-4 few TGTGCCAGCAGTTTAGCTAGGTTGAGCACAGATACGCAGTATTTT CASSLARLSTDTQYF
TRBJ2-1 - TRBV29-1 many TGCAGCGTTGGGAGCAGCCAGCAGAATGAGCAGTTCTTC CSVGSSQQNEQFF
TRBJ1-4 - TRBV6-5 many TGTGCCAGCAGTTACTCGAATACGGAAAAACTGTTTTTT CASSYSNTEKLFF
TRBJ1-4 - TRBV7-9 many TGTGCCAGCAGCTTAGGAGGGTATGAAAAACTGTTTTTT CASSLGGYEKLFF
TRBJ2-4 TRBD1 TRBV6-2/TRBV6-3 - TGTGCCAGCAGTTACTCGCAAGTTAGACAGGGGGTTATAGGGAAAAACATTCAGTACTTC CASSYSQVRQGVIGKNIQYF
TRBJ2-1 TRBD2 TRBV2 - TGTGCCAGCAGTGAAAGCGGGGGGATGCGAAGTGAGCAGTTCTTC CASSESGGMRSEQFF
TRBJ2-6 - TRBV20-1 - TGCAGTGCCCCTTTAGCGGTGACCTCTGGGGCCAACGTCCTGACTTTC CSAPLAVTSGANVLTF
TRBJ2-5 - TRBV11-1 many TGTGCCAGCAGCTTTGAGGGGACCCAGTACTTC CASSFEGTQYF
TRBJ2-1 - TRBV6-2/TRBV6-3 few TGTGCCAGCAACTCAAACCCGGGGAATGAGCAGTTCTTC CASNSNPGNEQFF
TRBJ1-1 TRBD1 TRBV7-2 - TGTGCCAGCAGCATCAGGGGGGGCACTGAAGCTTTCTTT CASSIRGGTEAFF
TRBJ2-1 - TRBV7-2 few TGTGCCAGCAGCTTAACGCTCTCCTACAATGAGCAGTTCTTC CASSLTLSYNEQFF
TRBJ2-3 - TRBV6-2/TRBV6-3 - TGTGCCAGCAGCAGGGACAGCCCGGGGAGGGCAGATACGCAGTATTTT CASSRDSPGRADTQYF
TRBJ2-1 TRBD2 TRBV11-2 few TGTGCCAGCAGCCTGGGACTAGCGGGAGAGAACTCCTACAATGAGCAGTTCTTC CASSLGLAGENSYNEQFF
TRBJ2-3 - TRBV7-2 few TGTGCCAGCAGGTCATATGTTTCGGATACGCAGTATTTT CASRSYVSDTQYF
TRBJ2-7 - TRBV14 - TGTGCCAGCAGCCAAGATGCACAGAGCTACGAGCAGTACTTC CASSQDAQSYEQYF
TRBJ2-7 - TRBV5-1 few TGCGCCAGCAGCTTGGCCGTCACATCGGGGGAGCAGTACTTC CASSLAVTSGEQYF
TRBJ2-1 - TRBV27 - TGTGCCAGCAGTATCAGGAGGGGGTTAGGCCAGTTCTTC CASSIRRGLGQFF
TRBJ2-1 - TRBV5-1 - TGCGCCAGCAGCTTTCCCGGGACGGGGGTGTTGGGGCCTCACAATGAGCAGTTCTTC CASSFPGTGVLGPHNEQFF
TRBJ2-7 - TRBV20-1 few TGCAGTGCTAGAGATATCAGGGATTCTTACGAGCAGTACTTC CSARDIRDSYEQYF
TRBJ2-7 - TRBV19 - TGTGCCAGTAGTCACCAGGGGCGGTACGAGCAGTACTTC CASSHQGRYEQYF
TRBJ1-5 - TRBV12-3/TRBV12-4 many TGTGCCAGCAGTTTGGGCACCGATCAGCCCCAGCATTTT CASSLGTDQPQHF
TRBJ2-4 TRBD1 TRBV11-2 - TGTGCCAGCAGCTTTACCGGACAGGGGCAGAAAAACATTCAGTACTTC CASSFTGQGQKNIQYF
TRBJ2-1 TRBD2 TRBV28 many TGTGCCAGCAGTTTGGTCGGGGGGGGCAAGTCCTACAATGAGCAGTTCTTC CASSLVGGGKSYNEQFF
TRBJ2-2 - TRBV27 few TGTGCCAGCAGTTTAATCCAAGGGGCGAACACCGGGGAGCTGTTTTTT CASSLIQGANTGELFF
TRBJ2-1 TRBD2 TRBV6-4 many TGTGCCAGCAGTGACGGTCAGCGGGACTCCTACAATGAGCAGTTCTTC CASSDGQRDSYNEQFF
TRBJ2-7 - TRBV27 - TGTGCCAGCAGTCTAACCATCGGACACAGACCCTACGAGCAGTACTTC CASSLTIGHRPYEQYF
TRBJ2-1 - TRBV24-1 - TGTGCCACCAGTGATTGGGAGGTCCATGAGCAGTTCTTC CATSDWEVHEQFF
TRBJ2-3 TRBD2 TRBV18 - TGTGCCAGCTCACCTTTACTAGCGGCGTACGGGCTTTTAGGTGGCACAGATACGCAGTATTTT CASSPLLAAYGLLGGTDTQYF
TRBJ2-2 - TRBV6-1 - TGTGCCAGCAGCCCACTGGGGGGCTTGGACACCGGGGAGCTGTTTTTT CASSPLGGLDTGELFF
TRBJ2-1 TRBD2 TRBV18 - TGTGCCAGCTCACCTCCACTAGCGGTCTACAATGAGCAGTTCTTC CASSPPLAVYNEQFF
TRBJ2-7 - TRBV10-1 - TGCGCCAGCAGTGAATCAACCTACGAGCAGTACTTC CASSESTYEQYF
TRBJ2-3 - TRBV6-5 few TGTGCCAGCAGTTACGGGGGCGCGGGTGGGACAGATACGCAGTATTTT CASSYGGAGGTDTQYF